A selection of T cell receptor beta chains follows, all from one sample in a study of shared clonotypes between healthy human individuals. TCRdb's table, derived via immunoSEQ multiplex PCR, lists solely in-frame clones and lacks some. The sample has some 1.4 million clones, over 95% seen once. The sequenced sample was naive CD4+ T cells sorted from blood. Every receptor here comes from a man in his thirties or forties in good health. Each CDR3 is given without its conserved first and last residue. The order of the fields is V gene, J gene, CDR3 protein.

>TRBV5-1|TRBJ2-5
ASSLTGTRGETQY
>TRBV28|TRBJ1-4
ASSAPGRGEKLF
>TRBV7-8|TRBJ2-7
ASSLASGTYYEQY
>TRBV10-3|TRBJ1-3
AVGEGERAGNTIY
>TRBV6-1|TRBJ2-1
ASSEPREQF
>TRBV30|TRBJ2-7
AGGPGGTSAAWEY
>TRBV11-2|TRBJ2-2
ASSLGGSTGELF
>TRBV11-2|TRBJ2-7
ASSLDRGGDEQY
>TRBV2|TRBJ2-3
ATLRQGTDTQY
>TRBV11-2|TRBJ2-7
ASSSTQGRESSYEQY
>TRBV5-1|TRBJ2-1
ASSFPRDWSMDEQF
>TRBV18|TRBJ2-7
ASSAGTRSYEQY
>TRBV7-3|TRBJ2-1
ASSAFSGTGEQF
>TRBV4-2|TRBJ1-1
ASSLVGTGNAYTEAF
>TRBV11-2|TRBJ2-1
ASSSLAEKFYNEQF
>TRBV7-8|TRBJ2-1
ASSSLLYNEQF
>TRBV6-1|TRBJ1-2
ASSEYRAGGYT
>TRBV6-1|TRBJ2-6
ASSLSGANVLT